Listed below are T cell receptor beta chains from one sample, sequenced in a study of cytomegalovirus exposure and HLA in healthy donors. Measured with immunoSEQ multiplex PCR; TCRdb has only the in-frame clones, and not every one. The sample table includes 60,000 to 80,000 clones. Sequenced: PBMCs. Source of these receptors: a boy between 10 and 17 years old in good health and CMV-seronegative. The CDR3 runs from the conserved cysteine through the conserved F or W. The D gene is left open where the match is weak.

v_gene,d_gene,j_gene,CDR3nt,CDR3aa
TRBV5-1,.,TRBJ2-7,TGCGCCAGCAGCTTGGCTGCGGGACCCTACGAGCAGTACTTC,CASSLAAGPYEQYF
TRBV5-1,.,TRBJ1-2,TGCGCCAGCAGCTTGGGGGAGGGGATGCATGGCTACACCTTC,CASSLGEGMHGYTF
TRBV27,.,TRBJ2-7,TGTGCCAGCAGTCCGAGCTCTCAGGGTCTTTACGAGCAGTACTTC,CASSPSSQGLYEQYF
TRBV18,TRBD1,TRBJ1-5,TGTGCCAGCTCACCTAAGGGGGCTCAGCCCCAGCATTTT,CASSPKGAQPQHF
TRBV7-2,TRBD1,TRBJ2-4,TGTGCCAGCAGCAAGGGACAGGGCGAAAACATTCAGTACTTC,CASSKGQGENIQYF
TRBV6-1,TRBD1,TRBJ1-5,TGTGCCAGCAGAGGGGGCGAGGATCAGCCCCAGCATTTT,CASRGGEDQPQHF
TRBV5-1,TRBD2,TRBJ2-7,TGCGCCAGCAGCTTAATGCTAGCGGGAGCTGATGAGCAGTACTTC,CASSLMLAGADEQYF
TRBV7-9,.,TRBJ2-7,TGTGCCAGCAGCGACGGACAGGGAGGGTACGAGCAGTACTTC,CASSDGQGGYEQYF
TRBV29-1,TRBD2,TRBJ2-3,TGCAGCGTTGAATATAACGGGAGGGCCGCAGATACGCAGTATTTT,CSVEYNGRAADTQYF
TRBV7-6,TRBD1,TRBJ1-1,TGTGCCAGCAGCTTAGGAACGTGGGACAGGCGCGCTTTCTTT,CASSLGTWDRRAFF
TRBV7-7,TRBD2,TRBJ2-3,TGTGCCAGCAGCCCTAGCGGGAATGCGGATACGCAGTATTTT,CASSPSGNADTQYF
TRBV2,.,TRBJ1-2,TGTGCCAGCAGTGACAAGGGGCTTAACTATGGCTACACCTTC,CASSDKGLNYGYTF
TRBV2,.,TRBJ1-5,TGTGCCAGCAGTCCTACAGGGTCTAGCAATCAGCCCCAGCATTTT,CASSPTGSSNQPQHF
TRBV7-3,TRBD2,TRBJ2-3,TGTGCCAGCAGCGCCGGGACTAGCGGGTTTAGCACAGATACGCAGTATTTT,CASSAGTSGFSTDTQYF
TRBV19,TRBD1,TRBJ1-2,TGTGCCAGTAGTATACGACAGGGGAACTATGGCTACACCTTC,CASSIRQGNYGYTF
TRBV7-2,.,TRBJ1-2,TGTGCCAGCAGCTCTACAGTGGCCAACTATGGCTACACCTTC,CASSSTVANYGYTF
TRBV11-3,TRBD1,TRBJ2-3,TGTGCCAGCAGCCCAGGGGACAGGGGCCCCCGAGGAGATACGCAGTATTTT,CASSPGDRGPRGDTQYF
TRBV7-2,TRBD2,TRBJ2-1,TGTGCCAGCACCCTGGCGGGAGGGACTTACAATGAGCAGTTCTTC,CASTLAGGTYNEQFF
TRBV19,.,TRBJ1-1,TGTGCCAGTAGTATGGTTGGCCTGAACACTGAAGCTTTCTTT,CASSMVGLNTEAFF
TRBV6-1,TRBD1,TRBJ1-2,TGTGCCAGCAGCCGATCGGGACAGATATATGGCTACACCTTC,CASSRSGQIYGYTF
TRBV15,.,TRBJ2-7,TGTGCCACCAGCAGAGTAAGGGAGTCCTACGAGCAGTACTTC,CATSRVRESYEQYF
TRBV7-9,TRBD2,TRBJ2-7,TGTGCCAGCAGCTTGCGGGGGGCTCCCTACGAGCAGTACTTC,CASSLRGAPYEQYF
TRBV2,.,TRBJ1-1,TGTGCCAGCACCTCTGTATGGGGCAACACTGAAGCTTTCTTT,CASTSVWGNTEAFF
TRBV27,.,TRBJ1-2,TGTGCCAGCAGTTATCCGGGGTCATATGGCTACACCTTC,CASSYPGSYGYTF
TRBV25-1,TRBD1,TRBJ2-7,TGTGCCAGCAGTGAAGATGGCAGGGGGAGCTACGAGCAGTACTTC,CASSEDGRGSYEQYF
TRBV27,TRBD1,TRBJ1-2,TGTGCCAGCAGTTTCGGACAGGGGAGATTATATGGCTACACCTTC,CASSFGQGRLYGYTF
TRBV5-1,TRBD1,TRBJ2-7,TGCGCCAGCAGCGGGGAAACCGGGACAGCCTCCTACGAGCAGTACTTC,CASSGETGTASYEQYF
TRBV30,.,TRBJ1-1,TGTGCCTGGAGTCTAGGACAGACAATGAACACTGAAGCTTTCTTT,CAWSLGQTMNTEAFF
TRBV18,.,TRBJ1-4,TGTGCCAGCTCACGGGGGGCAACTAATGAAAAACTGTTTTTT,CASSRGATNEKLFF
TRBV9,TRBD1,TRBJ1-2,TGTGCCAGCAGCGCCTCGGACAGGAACTATGGCTACACCTTC,CASSASDRNYGYTF
TRBV7-6,.,TRBJ2-1,TGTGCCAGCAGCTTAGCACCAGGGGACAATGAGCAGTTCTTC,CASSLAPGDNEQFF
TRBV2,.,TRBJ2-7,TGTGCCAGCAGTGAAGGGCAGGGTGCCCTTATGGAGCAGTACTTC,CASSEGQGALMEQYF
TRBV5-1,TRBD1,TRBJ2-5,TGCGCCAGCAGCAGCCGACAGGGGAAAGAGACCCAGTACTTC,CASSSRQGKETQYF
TRBV29-1,TRBD1,TRBJ1-1,TGCAGCACTCAGACAGGGGGGGACACTGAAGCTTTCTTT,CSTQTGGDTEAFF
TRBV15,.,TRBJ1-2,TGTGCCACCAGCAGCCCAGGACAGAGGGGCTACACCTTC,CATSSPGQRGYTF
TRBV15,.,TRBJ1-2,TGTGCCACCAGCACTAGCAGGGGAAACTATGGCTACACCTTC,CATSTSRGNYGYTF
TRBV9,TRBD1,TRBJ1-2,TGTGCCAGCAGCGTAGAAGGGGGCGGCGGTGGCTACACCTTC,CASSVEGGGGGYTF
TRBV5-1,.,TRBJ1-2,TGCGCCAGCAGCCGAGGACAGAGCTATGGCTACACCTTC,CASSRGQSYGYTF
TRBV19,TRBD2,TRBJ2-5,TGTGCCAGTAGTCCAGCGGGGGGCAGGTACCAAGAGACCCAGTACTTC,CASSPAGGRYQETQYF
TRBV2,.,TRBJ1-1,TGTGCCAGCAGAAGAGAAAACCGGAACACTGAAGCTTTCTTT,CASRRENRNTEAFF
TRBV30,.,TRBJ2-5,TGTGCCTGGAACTACCGGTGGGGGCGGATGACACGCCAAGAGACCCAGTACTTC,CAWNYRWGRMTRQETQYF
TRBV19,TRBD2,TRBJ2-3,TGTGCCAGTAGTATGGGCGGGAGGGCCCTGGTAGATACGCAGTATTTT,CASSMGGRALVDTQYF
TRBV6-5,TRBD1,TRBJ2-1,TGTGCCAGCAGTAATCAGGGGGCAAGCGTCAATGAGCAGTTCTTC,CASSNQGASVNEQFF